The clone carrying this T cell receptor beta chain was observed many times. The source of the sample is a study of T-cell memory formation after mild COVID-19. Per germline, CDR1 SGHTA and CDR2 FQGNSA. This CDR3 has 17 residues. With V trimmed by 4 bases and J by 4 bases, 8 bases remained unmatched. TCRdb recomputed calls from the 5' RACE reads with MiXCR, one row per CDR3 protein. This table has fewer than 600,000 distinct CDR3 sequences, 20% to 25% appearing once. The sample was PBMCs or a T cell subset sorted from them (not recorded which). This clonotype originated in an adult woman who had mild COVID-19 (a few samples of this study predate the infection). Cell type and time point are not known. J is TRBJ1-3 and V is TRBV7-2, with 12 bases fitting TRBD1. This chain's CDR3 is CASSSTGTGGGGNTIYF. The CDR3 nucleotides are TGTGCCAGCAGCTCCACCGGGACAGGGGGCGGAGGAAACACCATATATTTT.